Below, 11 T cell receptor beta chains from the same sample are listed, as sequenced in a study of tumor-infiltrating lymphocytes in localized non-small cell lung cancer. Here immunoSEQ multiplex PCR was the method, and the copy in TCRdb shows in-frame clones only, minus some. The sample carries some 15,000 clones, 80% to 90% recorded once. Specimen: lung tumor tissue. The receptors shown here come from a human donor with non-small cell lung cancer.

The rearrangement uses TRBV30 and TRBJ1-2, with TRBD1 matching over 7 bases. Germline V gene sequence: CDR1 GTSNPN, CDR2 SVGIG (reference sequence). V was pared by 2 bases and J by 8 bases, with 11 bases of the junction left unmatched. The CDR3 length is 14 residues. The CDR3 region is CAWSPDRFGKGYTF. The CDR3 DNA reads TGTGCCTGGAGTCCGGACAGGTTTGGTAAAGGCTACACCTTC.

This clone was counted once. The chain recombines TRBV5-4 with TRBJ2-5, with 7 bases fitting TRBD1. Unmatched junction bases numbered 10, after V lost 3 bases and J lost 5 bases. Germline V gene lookup returns CDR1 SGHNT and CDR2 YYREEE (reference sequence). CDR3 size: 15 residues. CDR3 in amino acids: CASSSTGVGKETQYF. For the CDR3, the DNA is TGTGCCAGCAGCTCCACAGGGGTCGGGAAGGAGACCCAGTACTTC.

The J gene is TRBJ2-5, the V gene TRBV6-6; the D is unclear. V gave up 0 bases and J gave up 1 base, with 6 bases separating them. The CDR3 is 14 residues long. CDR1 is MNHNY and CDR2 is SVGAGI in the germline V gene (reference sequence). The CDR3 nucleotides are TGTGCCAGCAGTTACTCCCAATCCCAAGAGACCCAGTACTTC. It is translated as CASSYSQSQETQYF.

The chain joins TRBV6-1 to TRBJ1-4; 10 nucleotides match TRBD1. The J segment lost 7 bases and the V segment lost 0 bases, leaving 2 bases of the junction unmatched. The CDR3 loop spans 15 amino acids. Germline V gene lookup returns CDR1 MNHNS and CDR2 SASEGT. The DNA for the CDR3 is TGTGCCAGCAGTGAAGCGACAGGGGGCGGTGAAAAACTGTTTTTT. Protein sequence: CASSEATGGGEKLFF.

The chain couples TRBV25-1 to TRBJ1-6; D is possibly TRBD1 (5 bases). CDR3 size: 14 residues. Germline assignment: CDR1 MGHDK and CDR2 SYGVNS. V lost 0 bases, J lost 10 bases, and 10 bases lay in between. The CDR3 protein is CASSEYRVESPLHF. CDR3 DNA sequence: TGTGCCAGCAGTGAATACAGGGTCGAGTCACCCCTCCACTTT.

The rearrangement uses TRBV20-1 and TRBJ1-1, with D uncertain. Trimming removed 1 base at V and 8 bases at J, with 8 bases between. The CDR3 sequence is 11 residues long. Germline V gives CDR1 DFQATT, CDR2 SNEGSKA (reference sequence). CDR3 coding DNA: TGCAGTGCTAGAGTGGGCAGAGAAGCTTTCTTT. Translating it yields CSARVGREAFF.

The genes are TRBV7-9 and TRBJ1-1; D not certain. The CDR3 covers 13 residues. Trimming pared 7 bases from V and 3 bases from J, leaving 12 bases between. Germline CDR1 reads SEHNR; CDR2 reads FQNEAQ (reference sequence). This CDR3 reads CASIRPEDTEAFF. In DNA form, the CDR3 reads TGTGCCAGCATCCGACCAGAGGACACTGAAGCTTTCTTT.

The chain has TRBV2 and TRBJ2-3, with D perhaps matching TRBD2 (6 bases). With 8 bases removed from V and 4 bases from J, the gap between germline ends came to 10 bases. Germline V gene lookup returns CDR1 SNHLY and CDR2 FYNNEI. This CDR3 spans 12 amino acids. This CDR3 is CASGGTSDTQYF. The CDR3 DNA sequence: TGTGCCAGCGGAGGGACGTCAGATACGCAGTATTTT.

J is TRBJ2-2 and V is TRBV2, with TRBD1 identical over 9 bases. J lost 7 bases, V lost 7 bases, and 4 bases had no gene match. The CDR3 totals 13 residues. CDR1 and CDR2 from the germline V gene are SNHLY and FYNNEI. The CDR3 is CASNRGLGGELFF. The CDR3 DNA follows: TGTGCCAGCAACAGGGGGCTTGGCGGGGAGCTGTTTTTT.

V usage is TRBV13 and J usage is TRBJ2-7; 12 bases line up with TRBD2. With V trimmed by 1 base and J by 4 bases, 8 bases remained unmatched. The CDR3 totals 17 residues. The germline gives CDR1 PRHDT, CDR2 FYEKMQ (reference sequence). For the CDR3, the DNA is TGTGCCAGCAGCTTAGTTGCGACTAGCGGGAGTTCTTACGAGCAGTACTTC. Residues: CASSLVATSGSSYEQYF.

This CDR3 is CAISESGVALRLRRGEQYF. The CDR3 DNA reads as TGTGCCATCAGTGAGTCGGGAGTGGCCTTGAGGCTACGAAGGGGGGAGCAGTACTTC. The V gene is TRBV10-3, the J gene TRBJ2-7, with D tentatively TRBD1 (6 bases). This CDR3 has 19 amino acids. Trimming cost V 0 bases and J 7 bases, with 28 bases left between them. Germline values: CDR1 ENHRY, CDR2 SYGVKD.